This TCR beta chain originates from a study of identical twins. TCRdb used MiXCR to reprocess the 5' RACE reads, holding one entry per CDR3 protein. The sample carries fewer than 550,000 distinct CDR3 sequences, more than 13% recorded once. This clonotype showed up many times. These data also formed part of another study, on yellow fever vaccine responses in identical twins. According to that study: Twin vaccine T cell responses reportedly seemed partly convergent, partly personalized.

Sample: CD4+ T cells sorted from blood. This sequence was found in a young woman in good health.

CDR3 loop: CSVETGPLAQQYF. Written as DNA, the CDR3 is TGCAGCGTTGAAACAGGCCCCCTCGCGCAGCAGTACTTC. The V call is TRBV29-1, the J call TRBJ2-7; D is possibly TRBD1 (5 bases). CDR3 length equals 13 residues. With 2 bases removed from V and 8 bases from J, the gap between germline ends came to 16 bases. The germline V gene encodes CDR1 SQVTM and CDR2 ANQGSEA.